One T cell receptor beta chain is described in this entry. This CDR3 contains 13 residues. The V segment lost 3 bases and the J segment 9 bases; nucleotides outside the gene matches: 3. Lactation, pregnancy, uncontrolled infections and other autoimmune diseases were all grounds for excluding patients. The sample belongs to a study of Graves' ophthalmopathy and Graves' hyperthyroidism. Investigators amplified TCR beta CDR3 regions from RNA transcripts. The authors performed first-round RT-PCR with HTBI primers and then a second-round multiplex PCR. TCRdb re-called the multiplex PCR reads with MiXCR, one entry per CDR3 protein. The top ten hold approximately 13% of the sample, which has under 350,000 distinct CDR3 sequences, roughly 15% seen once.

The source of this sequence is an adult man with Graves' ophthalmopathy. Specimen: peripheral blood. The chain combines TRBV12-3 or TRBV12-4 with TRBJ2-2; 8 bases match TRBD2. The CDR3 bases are TGTGCCAGCAGTTTCGGGGGGGTTCGGGAGCTGTTTTTT. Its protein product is CASSFGGVRELFF.